This T cell receptor (beta chain) was captured by sequencing in a study of blood T cell repertoires in COVID-19. At the level of the study: Sample material is recorded as cDNA or gDNA derived from T cells, B-cell-depleted T cells, or PBMCs.

CDR3 size: 15 residues. Trimming took 4 bases from V and 5 from J; bases not matched to a gene: 11. Germline loops: CDR1 SGHRS, CDR2 YFSETQ. Profiling relied on immunoSEQ multiplex PCR, and the TCRdb table lists in-frame clones only, not all of them. The sample has roughly 70,000 clones, around four fifths seen once. This clonotype was sampled from a man aged 60 to 69 with acute or convalescent COVID-19. This sequence joins TRBV5-1 and TRBJ2-7, with 8 bases lining up with TRBD2. The sequenced sample was peripheral blood. The CDR3 region has the DNA TGCGCCAGCAGCGCAACTAGCGGACCCTTGAACGAGCAGTACTTC. Protein product: CASSATSGPLNEQYF.